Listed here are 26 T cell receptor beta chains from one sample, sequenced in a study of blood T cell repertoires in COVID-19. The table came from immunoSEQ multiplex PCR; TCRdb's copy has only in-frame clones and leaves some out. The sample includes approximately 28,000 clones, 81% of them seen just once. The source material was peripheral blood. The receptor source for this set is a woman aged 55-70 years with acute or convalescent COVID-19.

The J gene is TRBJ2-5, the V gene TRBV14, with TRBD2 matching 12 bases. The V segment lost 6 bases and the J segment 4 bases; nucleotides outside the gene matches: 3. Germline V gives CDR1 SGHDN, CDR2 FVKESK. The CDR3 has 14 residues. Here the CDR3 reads CASSPTSGGETQYF. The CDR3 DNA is TGTGCCAGCAGTCCGACTAGCGGGGGAGAGACCCAGTACTTC. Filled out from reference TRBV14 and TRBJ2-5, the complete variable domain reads EAGVTQFPSHSVIEKGQTVTLRCDPISGHDNLYWYRRVMGKEIKFLLHFVKESKQDESGMPNNRFLAERTGGTYSTLKVQPAELEDSGVYFCASSPTSGGETQYFGPGTRLLVL.

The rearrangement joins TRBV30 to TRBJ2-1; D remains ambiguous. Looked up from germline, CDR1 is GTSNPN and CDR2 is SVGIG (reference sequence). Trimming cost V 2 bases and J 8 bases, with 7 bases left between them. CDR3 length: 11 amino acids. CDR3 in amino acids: CAWSRVDEQFF. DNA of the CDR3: TGTGCCTGGAGTCGGGTGGATGAGCAGTTCTTC.

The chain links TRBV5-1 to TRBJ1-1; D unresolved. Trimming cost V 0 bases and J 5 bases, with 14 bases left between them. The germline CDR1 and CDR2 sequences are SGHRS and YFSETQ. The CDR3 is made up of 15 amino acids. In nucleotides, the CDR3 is TGCGCCAGCAGCTTGGGCAGAGGTTTCTCGACTGAAGCTTTCTTT. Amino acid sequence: CASSLGRGFSTEAFF.

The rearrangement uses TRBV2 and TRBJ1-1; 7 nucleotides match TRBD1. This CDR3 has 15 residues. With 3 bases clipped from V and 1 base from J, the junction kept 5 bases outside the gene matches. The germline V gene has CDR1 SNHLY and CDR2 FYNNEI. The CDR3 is CASSERGRANTEAFF. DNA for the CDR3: TGTGCCAGCAGTGAGAGGGGGCGGGCGAACACTGAAGCTTTCTTT. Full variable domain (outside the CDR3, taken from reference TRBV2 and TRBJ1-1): EPEVTQTPSHQVTQMGQEVILRCVPISNHLYFYWYRQILGQKVEFLVSFYNNEISEKSEIFDDQFSVERPDGSNFTLKIRSTKLEDSAMYFCASSERGRANTEAFFGQGTRLTVV.

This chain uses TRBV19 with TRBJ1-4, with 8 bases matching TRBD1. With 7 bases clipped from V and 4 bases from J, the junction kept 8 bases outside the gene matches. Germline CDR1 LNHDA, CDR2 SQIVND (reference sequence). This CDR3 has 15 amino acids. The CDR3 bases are TGTGCCAGTATCGGACAGGGCCCTTATAATGAAAAACTGTTTTTT. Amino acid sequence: CASIGQGPYNEKLFF.

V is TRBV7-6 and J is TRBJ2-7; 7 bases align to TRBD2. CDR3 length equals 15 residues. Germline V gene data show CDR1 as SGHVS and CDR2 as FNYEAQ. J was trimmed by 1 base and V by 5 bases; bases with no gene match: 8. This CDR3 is CASSGGEGPSYEQYF. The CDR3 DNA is TGTGCCAGCAGCGGGGGGGAAGGACCTTCCTACGAGCAGTACTTC.

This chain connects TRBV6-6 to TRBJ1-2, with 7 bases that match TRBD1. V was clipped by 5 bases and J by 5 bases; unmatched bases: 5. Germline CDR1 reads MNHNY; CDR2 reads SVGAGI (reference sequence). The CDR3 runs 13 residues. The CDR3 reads CASSPDRVYGYTF. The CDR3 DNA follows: TGTGCCAGCAGTCCCGACAGGGTGTATGGCTACACCTTC.

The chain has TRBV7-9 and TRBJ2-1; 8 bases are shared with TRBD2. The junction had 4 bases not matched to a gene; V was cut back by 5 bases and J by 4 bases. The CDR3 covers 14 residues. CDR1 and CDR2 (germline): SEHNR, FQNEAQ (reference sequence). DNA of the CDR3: TGTGCCAGCAGCCGGACTAGCCGGTACAATGAGCAGTTCTTC. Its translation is CASSRTSRYNEQFF.

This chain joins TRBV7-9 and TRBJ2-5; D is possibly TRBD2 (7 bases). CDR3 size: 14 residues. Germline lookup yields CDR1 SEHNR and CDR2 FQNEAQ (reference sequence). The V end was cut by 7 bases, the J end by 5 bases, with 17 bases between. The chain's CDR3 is CASTQRGGAETQYF. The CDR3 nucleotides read TGTGCCAGCACCCAGAGGGGGGGGGCGGAGACCCAGTACTTC. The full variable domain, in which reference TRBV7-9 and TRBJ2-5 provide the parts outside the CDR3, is DTGVSQNPRHKITKRGQNVTFRCDPISEHNRLYWYRQTLGQGPEFLTYFQNEAQLEKSRLLSDRFSAERPKGSFSTLEIQRTEQGDSAMYLCASTQRGGAETQYFGPGTRLLVL.

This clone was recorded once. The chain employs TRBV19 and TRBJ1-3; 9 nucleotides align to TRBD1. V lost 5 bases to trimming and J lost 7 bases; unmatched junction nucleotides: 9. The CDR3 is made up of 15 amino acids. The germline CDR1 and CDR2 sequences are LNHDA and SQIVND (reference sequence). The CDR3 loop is CASSFSGQGTNTIYF. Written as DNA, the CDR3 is TGTGCCAGTAGTTTCTCCGGACAGGGGACGAACACCATATATTTT. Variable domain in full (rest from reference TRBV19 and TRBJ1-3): DGGITQSPKYLFRKEGQNVTLSCEQNLNHDAMYWYRQDPGQGLRLIYYSQIVNDFQKGDIAEGYSVSREKKESFPLTVTSAQKNPTAFYLCASSFSGQGTNTIYFGEGSWLTVV.

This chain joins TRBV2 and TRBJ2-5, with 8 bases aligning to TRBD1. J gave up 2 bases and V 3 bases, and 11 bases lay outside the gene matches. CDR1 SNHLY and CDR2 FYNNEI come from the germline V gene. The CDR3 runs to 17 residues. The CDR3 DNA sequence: TGTGCCAGCAGTGACAGGGGGCTGGAGATGGTTCAAGAGACCCAGTACTTC. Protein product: CASSDRGLEMVQETQYF.

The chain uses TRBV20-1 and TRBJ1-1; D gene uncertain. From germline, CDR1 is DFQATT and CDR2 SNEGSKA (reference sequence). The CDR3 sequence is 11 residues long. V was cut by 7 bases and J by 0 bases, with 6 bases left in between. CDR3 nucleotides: TGCAGTGTGGCCTTGAACACTGAAGCTTTCTTT. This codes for CSVALNTEAFF.

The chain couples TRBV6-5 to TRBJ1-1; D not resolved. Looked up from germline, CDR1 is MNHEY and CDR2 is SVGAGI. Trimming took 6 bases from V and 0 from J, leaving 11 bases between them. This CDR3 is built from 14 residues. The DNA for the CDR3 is TGTGCCAGCAGGGCTTATCAGGTGAACACTGAAGCTTTCTTT. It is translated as CASRAYQVNTEAFF.

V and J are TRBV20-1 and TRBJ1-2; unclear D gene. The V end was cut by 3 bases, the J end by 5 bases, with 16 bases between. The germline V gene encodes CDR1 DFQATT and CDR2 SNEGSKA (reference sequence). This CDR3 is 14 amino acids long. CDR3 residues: CSASLSRDSYGYTF. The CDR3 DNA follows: TGCAGTGCTAGTCTGAGCCGGGATTCTTATGGCTACACCTTC.

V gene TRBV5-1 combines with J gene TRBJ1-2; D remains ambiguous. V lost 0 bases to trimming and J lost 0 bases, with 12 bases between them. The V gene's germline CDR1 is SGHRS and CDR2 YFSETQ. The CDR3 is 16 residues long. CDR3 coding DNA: TGCGCCAGCAGCTTGGTAATAAGGACTTCTAACTATGGCTACACCTTC. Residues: CASSLVIRTSNYGYTF.

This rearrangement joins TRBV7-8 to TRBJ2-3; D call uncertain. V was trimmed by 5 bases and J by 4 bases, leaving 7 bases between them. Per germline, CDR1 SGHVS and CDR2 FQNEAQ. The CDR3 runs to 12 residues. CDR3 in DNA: TGTGCCAGCAGCCCTCCGGCAGATACGCAGTATTTT. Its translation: CASSPPADTQYF. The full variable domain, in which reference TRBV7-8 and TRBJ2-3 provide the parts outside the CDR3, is GAGVSQSPRYKVAKRGQDVALRCDPISGHVSLFWYQQALGQGPEFLTYFQNEAQLDKSGLPSDRFFAERPEGSVSTLKIQRTQQEDSAVYLCASSPPADTQYFGPGTRLTVL.

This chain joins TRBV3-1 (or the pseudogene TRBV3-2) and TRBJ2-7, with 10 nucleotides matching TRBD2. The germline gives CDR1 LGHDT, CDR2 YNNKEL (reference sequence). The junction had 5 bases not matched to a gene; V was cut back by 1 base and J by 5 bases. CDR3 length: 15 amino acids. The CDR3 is CASSQGLAGEHEQYF. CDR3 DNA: TGTGCCAGCAGCCAAGGTCTAGCGGGGGAACACGAGCAGTACTTC.

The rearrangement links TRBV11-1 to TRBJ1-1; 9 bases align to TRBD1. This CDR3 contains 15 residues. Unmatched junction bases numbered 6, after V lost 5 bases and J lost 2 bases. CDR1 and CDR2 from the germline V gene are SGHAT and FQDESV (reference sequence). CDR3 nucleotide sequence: TGTGCCAGCAGCCTGGACAGGGGACCAAACACTGAAGCTTTCTTT. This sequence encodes CASSLDRGPNTEAFF.

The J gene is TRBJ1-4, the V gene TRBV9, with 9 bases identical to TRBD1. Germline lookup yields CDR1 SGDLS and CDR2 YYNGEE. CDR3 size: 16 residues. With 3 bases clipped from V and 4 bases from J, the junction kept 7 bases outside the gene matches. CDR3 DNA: TGTGCCAGCAGCGGTGGGACAGGGAGGGATAATGAAAAACTGTTTTTT. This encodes CASSGGTGRDNEKLFF.

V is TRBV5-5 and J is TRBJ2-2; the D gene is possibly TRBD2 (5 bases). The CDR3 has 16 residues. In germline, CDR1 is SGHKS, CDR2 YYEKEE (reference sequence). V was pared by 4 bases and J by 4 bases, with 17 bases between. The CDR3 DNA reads TGTGCCAGCAGCCGGCAGGAGACTAAGGGCACCGGGGAGCTGTTTTTT. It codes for CASSRQETKGTGELFF.

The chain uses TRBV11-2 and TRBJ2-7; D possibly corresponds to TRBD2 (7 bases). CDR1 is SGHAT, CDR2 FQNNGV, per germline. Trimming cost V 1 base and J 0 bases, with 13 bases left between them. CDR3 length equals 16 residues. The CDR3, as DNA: TGTGCCAGCAGCTTAGGCCGGGGGGCTAGCTCCTACGAGCAGTACTTC. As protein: CASSLGRGASSYEQYF.

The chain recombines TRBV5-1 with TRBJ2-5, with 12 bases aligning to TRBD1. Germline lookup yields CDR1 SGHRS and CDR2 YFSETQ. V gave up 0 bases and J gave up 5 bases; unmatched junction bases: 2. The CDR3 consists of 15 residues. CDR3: CASSLAGTGGETQYF. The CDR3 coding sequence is TGCGCCAGCAGCTTGGCAGGGACAGGGGGCGAGACCCAGTACTTC.

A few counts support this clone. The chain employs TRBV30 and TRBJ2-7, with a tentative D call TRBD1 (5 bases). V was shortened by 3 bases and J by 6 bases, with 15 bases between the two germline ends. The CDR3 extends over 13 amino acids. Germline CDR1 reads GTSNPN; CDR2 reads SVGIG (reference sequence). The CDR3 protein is CAWRPGMFREQYF. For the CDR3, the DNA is TGTGCCTGGAGGCCAGGGATGTTTCGCGAGCAGTACTTC.

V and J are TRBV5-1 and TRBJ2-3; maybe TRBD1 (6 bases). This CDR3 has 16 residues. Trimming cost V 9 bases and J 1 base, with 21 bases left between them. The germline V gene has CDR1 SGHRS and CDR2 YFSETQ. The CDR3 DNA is TGCGCCACCGCCCTACCGACAGGAAGTGGCACAGATACGCAGTATTTT. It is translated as CATALPTGSGTDTQYF.

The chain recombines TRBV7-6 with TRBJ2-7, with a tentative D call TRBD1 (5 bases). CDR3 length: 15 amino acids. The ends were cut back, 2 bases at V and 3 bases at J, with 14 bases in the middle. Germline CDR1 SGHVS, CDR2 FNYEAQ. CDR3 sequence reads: CASSLTGVGVYEQYF. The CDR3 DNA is TGTGCCAGCAGCTTAACAGGTGTAGGCGTCTACGAGCAGTACTTC.

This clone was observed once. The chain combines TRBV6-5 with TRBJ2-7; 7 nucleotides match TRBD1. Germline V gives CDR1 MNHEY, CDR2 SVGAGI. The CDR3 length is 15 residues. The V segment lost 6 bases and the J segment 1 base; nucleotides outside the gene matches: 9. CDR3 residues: CASSRQGVGSYEQYF. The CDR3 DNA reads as TGTGCCAGCAGCCGTCAGGGGGTTGGATCCTACGAGCAGTACTTC.